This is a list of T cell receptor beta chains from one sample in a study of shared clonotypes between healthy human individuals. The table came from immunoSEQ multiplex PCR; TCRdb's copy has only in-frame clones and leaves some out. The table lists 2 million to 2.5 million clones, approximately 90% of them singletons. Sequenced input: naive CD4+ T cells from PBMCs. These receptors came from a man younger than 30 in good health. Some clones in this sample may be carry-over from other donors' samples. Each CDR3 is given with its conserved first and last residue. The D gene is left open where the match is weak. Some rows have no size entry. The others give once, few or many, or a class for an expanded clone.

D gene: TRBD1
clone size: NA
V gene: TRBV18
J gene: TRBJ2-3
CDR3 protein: CASSPGQGTDTQYF
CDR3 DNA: TGTGCCAGCTCGCCGGGACAGGGTACAGATACGCAGTATTTT

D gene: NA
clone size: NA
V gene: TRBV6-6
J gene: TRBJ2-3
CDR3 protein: CASRGGGDGTDTQYF
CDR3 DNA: TGTGCCAGCCGGGGAGGGGGCGATGGGACAGATACGCAGTATTTT

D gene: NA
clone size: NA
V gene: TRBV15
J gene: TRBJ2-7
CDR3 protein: CATSREDEQYF
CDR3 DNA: TGTGCCACCAGCAGAGAGGACGAGCAGTACTTC

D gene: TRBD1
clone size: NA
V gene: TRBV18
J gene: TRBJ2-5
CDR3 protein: CASSPGTGGSETQYF
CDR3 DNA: TGTGCCAGCTCACCGGGGACAGGGGGCAGCGAGACCCAGTACTTC

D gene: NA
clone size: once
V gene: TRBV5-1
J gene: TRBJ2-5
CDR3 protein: CASSLDRALNGETQYF
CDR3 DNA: TGCGCCAGCAGCTTGGATCGTGCATTGAACGGGGAGACCCAGTACTTC

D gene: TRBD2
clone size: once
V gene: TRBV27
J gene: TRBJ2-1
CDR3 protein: CASSYTASGKYNEQFF
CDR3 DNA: TGTGCCAGCAGTTACACGGCTAGCGGGAAATACAATGAGCAGTTCTTC

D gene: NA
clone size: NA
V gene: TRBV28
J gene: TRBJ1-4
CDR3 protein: CASSFWDEKLFF
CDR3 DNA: TGTGCCAGCAGTTTTTGGGATGAAAAACTGTTTTTT

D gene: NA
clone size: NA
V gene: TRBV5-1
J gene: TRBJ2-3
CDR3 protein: CASSLVPEDTQYF
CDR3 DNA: TGCGCCAGCAGCTTGGTTCCAGAAGATACGCAGTATTTT

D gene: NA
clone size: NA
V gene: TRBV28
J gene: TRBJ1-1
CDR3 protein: CASRVLTENTEAFF
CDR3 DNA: TGTGCCAGCAGGGTCCTGACAGAGAACACTGAAGCTTTCTTT

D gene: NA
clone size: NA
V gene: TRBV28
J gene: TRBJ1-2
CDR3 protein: CASTRRDGYGYTF
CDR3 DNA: TGTGCCAGCACCCGCCGGGACGGATATGGCTACACCTTC

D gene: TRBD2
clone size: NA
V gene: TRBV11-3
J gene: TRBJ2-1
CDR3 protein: CASSLRTSEYNEQFF
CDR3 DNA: TGTGCCAGCAGCTTACGGACTAGCGAATACAATGAGCAGTTCTTC

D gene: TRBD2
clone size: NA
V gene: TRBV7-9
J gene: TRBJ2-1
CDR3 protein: CASSLGAGSGGYNEQFF
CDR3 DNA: TGTGCCAGCAGCTTAGGCGCGGGTAGCGGGGGATACAATGAGCAGTTCTTC

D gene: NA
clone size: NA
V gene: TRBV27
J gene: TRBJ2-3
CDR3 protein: CASSPLPFTDTQYF
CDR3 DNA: TGTGCCAGCAGTCCCCTACCGTTCACAGATACGCAGTATTTT